This T cell receptor (beta chain) stems from a study of shared clonotypes between healthy human individuals. Clones were read by immunoSEQ multiplex PCR, and TCRdb kept only the in-frame ones, dropping some. Of around 2,000,000 clones listed, 85% to 95% were seen once; the top ten hold 0.1% to 0.15%. Those who donated, Caucasian adults without exception, all lived in Nashville, Tennessee. CDR1 is WSHSY, CDR2 SAAADI, per germline. The V and J ends lost 6 bases and 6 bases, in that order; junction bases with no gene match: 15. CDR3 length: 16 amino acids. The genes are TRBV10-2 and TRBJ1-2; 8 nucleotides match TRBD1. The material sequenced was naive CD4+ T cells sorted from blood. Subset given: CD45RA+ positively selected. The source of this sequence is a man younger than 35 in good health. The CDR3 loop is CASRDRGGPNPDGYTF. In DNA, the CDR3 is TGCGCCAGCAGAGACAGGGGAGGACCTAACCCCGATGGCTACACCTTC.